What follows are 27 T cell receptor beta chains derived from one specimen sequenced in a study of a mutant IDH1 vaccine in newly diagnosed glioma. For these TCRs, the target antigens are not known. Sequencing was performed with immunoSEQ multiplex PCR; in TCRdb, only in-frame clones are kept and a portion is missing. The sample consists of about 13,000 clones, around 81% of them appearing once. Time point in this sample: week 47, end of study. It was 300 ug of mutant IDH1 20-mer peptide that made up each vaccine dose, given with topical imiquimod. Source: PBMCs, taken from a glioma patient whose treatment included an IDH1 peptide vaccine. The receptors were gathered from a woman aged 40 to 50 with glioma.

A note on this clone: The junction departs from germline at one end; a sequencing error may be responsible. V and J are TRBV7-7 and TRBJ2-3, with a tentative D call TRBD2 (6 bases). The CDR3 totals 14 residues. Germline V gives CDR1 SSHAT, CDR2 FNYEAQ (reference sequence). The CDR3 loop reads CASSLGGPGDTQYF. The CDR3 DNA reads TGTGCTAGCAGTTTGGGGGGACCGGGAGATACGCAGTATTTT.

The chain has TRBV6-1 and TRBJ2-6; TRBD1 agrees at 9 bases. The CDR3 loop spans 17 amino acids. Germline loops: CDR1 MNHNS, CDR2 SASEGT. J lost 1 base, V lost 1 base, and 2 bases had no gene match. The CDR3 DNA reads TGTGCCAGCAGTGAAGAACAGGGGGCTTCTGGGGCCAACGTCCTGACTTTC. Translating gives CASSEEQGASGANVLTF.

The chain is built from TRBV6-6 and TRBJ2-7, with D possibly TRBD2 on 5 matching bases. This CDR3 spans 13 amino acids. Germline CDR1 reads MNHNY; CDR2 reads SVGAGI (reference sequence). Trimming left V 4 bases short and J 5 bases short, with 12 bases between. CDR3 coding DNA: TGTGCCAGCAGTTTCCGATCGGGAAACGAGCAGTACTTC. Translated: CASSFRSGNEQYF.

The J gene is TRBJ1-2, the V gene TRBV7-2; 7 nucleotides agree with TRBD1. The CDR3 length is 15 residues. Per the germline V gene, CDR1 is SGHTA and CDR2 is FQGNSA. The V and J ends lost 1 base and 8 bases, in that order; junction bases with no gene match: 10. This chain's CDR3 is CASSLDRQGYGGYTF. The CDR3 DNA reads TGTGCCAGCAGCTTAGATCGACAGGGATACGGAGGCTACACCTTC. Supplemented by reference TRBV7-2 and TRBJ1-2, the full variable domain reads GAGVSQSPSNKVTEKGKDVELRCDPISGHTALYWYRQSLGQGLEFLIYFQGNSAPDKSGLPSDRFSAERTGGSVSTLTIQRTQQEDSAVYLCASSLDRQGYGGYTFGSGTRLTVV.

V usage is TRBV7-3 and J usage is TRBJ2-2; 9 positions match TRBD2. This CDR3 has 15 residues. Germline CDR1 SGHTA, CDR2 FQGTGA. V dropped 5 bases and J dropped 9; count of bases not matched to a gene: 10. CDR3: CASSRISGSSRELFF. CDR3 DNA: TGTGCCAGCAGCCGAATTAGCGGGAGCAGCCGGGAGCTGTTTTTT.

This clone turned up a few times. V gene TRBV23-1 combines with J gene TRBJ1-2; D call uncertain. TRBV23-1 belongs to the ORF category, with a function that is uncertain. This CDR3 is 16 amino acids long. V lost 2 bases and J lost 4, with 17 bases in between. CDR3 bases: TGCGCCAGCAGTCAAGGGCAACTCGGACGCCCCTATGGCTACACCTTC. Amino acids: CASSQGQLGRPYGYTF.

The J gene is TRBJ2-7, the V gene TRBV19, with 7 bases matching TRBD2. The V gene's germline CDR1 is LNHDA and CDR2 SQIVND (reference sequence). With V trimmed by 4 bases and J by 6 bases, 6 bases remained unmatched. The CDR3 runs to 13 residues. In nucleotides, the CDR3 is TGTGCCAGTAGTAGTAGGGAGGGAGTCGAGCAGTACTTC. It translates to CASSSREGVEQYF. Supplemented by reference TRBV19 and TRBJ2-7, the full variable domain reads DGGITQSPKYLFRKEGQNVTLSCEQNLNHDAMYWYRQDPGQGLRLIYYSQIVNDFQKGDIAEGYSVSREKKESFPLTVTSAQKNPTAFYLCASSSREGVEQYFGPGTRLTVT.

The chain has TRBV4-2 and TRBJ2-7; the D is unclear. This CDR3 has 19 residues. The germline CDR1 and CDR2 sequences are LGHNA and YNFKEQ. Trimming stripped 0 bases from V and 4 bases from J, with 25 bases between. Here the CDR3 reads CASSQDYPRLGALIYEQYF. The CDR3 coding sequence is TGTGCCAGCAGCCAAGATTACCCCCGACTGGGTGCCTTGATTTACGAGCAGTACTTC.

The chain is built from TRBV6-6 and TRBJ1-5; possibly TRBD1 for D (6 bases). The CDR3 sequence is 14 residues long. Germline CDR1 is MNHNY and CDR2 is SVGAGI (reference sequence). Trimming removed 6 bases from V and 6 bases from J, with 15 bases in between. The DNA for the CDR3 is TGTGCCAGCAGCCCCCCGGCAGGGGCTCAGCCCCAGCATTTT. It is translated as CASSPPAGAQPQHF.

The chain is built from TRBV29-1 and TRBJ2-1, with D maybe TRBD2 (5 bases). The ends were cut back, 4 bases at V and 9 bases at J, with 19 bases in the middle. This CDR3 spans 14 amino acids. Germline CDR1 reads SQVTM; CDR2 reads ANQGSEA. CDR3 residues: CSVGRRGRDIEQFF. The CDR3 nucleotides are TGCAGCGTTGGACGCCGAGGGAGAGACATTGAGCAGTTCTTC.

V and J are TRBV7-2 and TRBJ2-7; the D gene is possibly TRBD2 (6 bases). There are 15 residues in the CDR3. V gave up 0 bases and J gave up 1 base, with 10 bases separating them. CDR1 and CDR2 (germline): SGHTA, FQGNSA. The CDR3 DNA follows: TGTGCCAGCAGCTTAGCGGGGGGAGGATCCTACGAGCAGTACTTC. This sequence encodes CASSLAGGGSYEQYF.

V is TRBV9 and J is TRBJ2-4; no firm D call. The germline gives CDR1 SGDLS, CDR2 YYNGEE. Trimming stripped 6 bases from V and 8 bases from J, with 3 bases between. CDR3 length: 9 residues. CDR3 DNA: TGTGCCAGCAAGGACATTCAGTACTTC. It is translated as CASKDIQYF. Filled out from reference TRBV9 and TRBJ2-4, the complete variable domain reads DSGVTQTPKHLITATGQRVTLRCSPRSGDLSVYWYQQSLDQGLQFLIQYYNGEERAKGNILERFSAQQFPDLHSELNLSSLELGDSALYFCASKDIQYFGAGTRLSVL.

Comments on this clone: At one end the junction does not follow the germline gene, possibly because of a read error. This chain uses TRBV4-1 with TRBJ2-1, with 11 bases that match TRBD1. The CDR3 sequence is 17 residues long. Germline V gives CDR1 MGHRA, CDR2 YSYEKL. The CDR3 spells CASRQGLTGTGGNEQFF. The CDR3 DNA sequence: TGCGCCAGCAGACAAGGACTTACTGGGACAGGGGGTAATGAGCAGTTCTTC.

This sequence joins TRBV7-2 and TRBJ2-5; 9 nucleotides line up with TRBD2. The CDR3 extends over 13 amino acids. Germline loops: CDR1 SGHTA, CDR2 FQGNSA. J lost 5 bases, V lost 5 bases, and 3 bases had no gene match. DNA of the CDR3: TGTGCCAGCAGCCAGAGCGGGAGGGAGACCCAGTACTTC. Translation: CASSQSGRETQYF.

This chain uses TRBV4-2 with TRBJ2-3, with 11 nucleotides matching TRBD1. Germline CDR1 is LGHNA and CDR2 is YNFKEQ. J was trimmed by 4 bases and V by 1 base; bases with no gene match: 7. There are 17 residues in the CDR3. The CDR3 loop reads CASSQGVRTGGPDTQYF. The CDR3 DNA sequence: TGTGCCAGCAGCCAAGGCGTACGGACAGGGGGCCCAGATACGCAGTATTTT.

This rearrangement joins TRBV6-5 to TRBJ1-4; no definite D call. The CDR3 length is 14 residues. The germline V and J ends were trimmed by 6 bases and 8 bases, with 16 bases remaining between them. Looked up from germline, CDR1 is MNHEY and CDR2 is SVGAGI. The CDR3 region is CASRPAGSGEKLFF. The CDR3 coding sequence is TGTGCCAGCAGGCCCGCTGGGTCGGGGGAAAAACTGTTTTTT.

The chain combines TRBV9 with TRBJ2-1, with TRBD1 matching over 7 bases. CDR1 and CDR2 from the germline V gene are SGDLS and YYNGEE. V lost 3 bases, J lost 6 bases, and 18 bases stayed unmatched. CDR3 length equals 18 residues. CDR3 sequence reads: CASSAAEFRDRTTNEQFF. In nucleotides, the CDR3 is TGTGCCAGCAGCGCCGCTGAGTTTCGGGACAGAACGACCAATGAGCAGTTCTTC.

The chain links TRBV7-9 to TRBJ2-2; TRBD1 or TRBD2 may be the D gene (5 bases each). Per germline, CDR1 SEHNR and CDR2 FQNEAQ (reference sequence). V dropped 2 bases and J dropped 3 bases, with 10 bases sitting between them. The CDR3 contains 15 residues. As DNA, the CDR3 is TGTGCCAGCAGCTTACAGGGAGCGGACACCGGGGAGCTGTTTTTT. It translates to CASSLQGADTGELFF.

J is TRBJ2-3 and V is TRBV7-2; 8 bases are a match to TRBD2. Germline V gives CDR1 SGHTA, CDR2 FQGNSA. This CDR3 comprises 15 residues. Losses at the gene ends were 3 bases for V and 4 bases for J; bases not matched to a gene: 6. CDR3 in DNA: TGTGCCAGCAGCTTTGGCGGGAGGAGCCCAGATACGCAGTATTTT. This gives the protein CASSFGGRSPDTQYF.

The chain has TRBV4-3 and TRBJ2-3; maybe TRBD1 (5 bases). CDR3 size: 15 residues. Germline loops: CDR1 LGHNA, CDR2 YSLEER. Trimming took 1 base from V and 0 from J, leaving 8 bases between them. The DNA for the CDR3 is TGCGCCAGCAGCCAAGCTCAGGGAAGCACAGATACGCAGTATTTT. Its translation: CASSQAQGSTDTQYF.

The chain joins TRBV9 to TRBJ1-3; unclear D gene. The CDR3 has 15 amino acids. Trimming took 0 bases from V and 7 from J, leaving 14 bases between them. The germline gives CDR1 SGDLS, CDR2 YYNGEE. The CDR3 loop is CASSVGGALENTIYF. In nucleotides, the CDR3 is TGTGCCAGCAGCGTAGGGGGTGCTCTGGAGAACACCATATATTTT.

The V call is TRBV2, the J call TRBJ1-4; 7 bases fit TRBD1. The CDR3 runs 14 residues. Germline V lookup: CDR1 SNHLY, CDR2 FYNNEI. With 6 bases clipped from V and 4 bases from J, the junction kept 5 bases outside the gene matches. The CDR3 here is CASRGQINNEKLFF. DNA of the CDR3: TGTGCCAGCAGGGGACAGATTAATAATGAAAAACTGTTTTTT.

J is TRBJ1-6 and V is TRBV20-1; no reliable D call. The CDR3 spans 11 residues. Germline lookup yields CDR1 DFQATT and CDR2 SNEGSKA (reference sequence). V lost 1 base to trimming and J lost 11 bases, with 6 bases between them. CDR3: CSARAVAPLHF. The DNA of the CDR3 is TGCAGTGCTAGAGCAGTCGCACCCCTCCACTTT.

The chain joins TRBV6-1 to TRBJ1-5; D not resolved. Germline V CDR1 and CDR2: MNHNS, SASEGT. Between the trimmed V and J ends, which lost 4 bases and 9 bases, there was a span of 10 bases. This CDR3 region has 12 residues. The DNA of the CDR3 is TGTGCCAGCAGTGCCCTTTCCATGCCCCAGCATTTT. Translation: CASSALSMPQHF.

The rearrangement joins TRBV27 to TRBJ1-3; D gene ambiguous. This CDR3 contains 16 residues. Per germline, CDR1 MNHEY and CDR2 SMNVEV (reference sequence). V was shortened by 0 bases and J by 0 bases, with 9 bases between the two germline ends. CDR3 sequence (DNA): TGTGCCAGCAGTTTATCGGACGGCCGCTCTGGAAACACCATATATTTT. Protein: CASSLSDGRSGNTIYF.

The chain employs TRBV18 and TRBJ2-7; TRBD2 might be the D (6 bases). The CDR3 contains 15 residues. Trimming took off 3 bases at V and 0 bases at J, with 12 bases between the two ends. Germline values: CDR1 KGHSH, CDR2 LQKENI. The CDR3 DNA follows: TGTGCCAGCTCACCCGCCGGGACTCTCTCCTACGAGCAGTACTTC. Translating it yields CASSPAGTLSYEQYF.

The chain recombines TRBV10-3 with TRBJ1-2; the match to TRBD1 covers 7 bases. Germline V CDR1 and CDR2: ENHRY, SYGVKD. The CDR3 has 15 amino acids. Trimming removed 4 bases from V and 0 bases from J; junction bases left unmatched: 5. CDR3: CAISVGDRANYGYTF. The CDR3 nucleotides are TGTGCCATCAGTGTCGGGGACAGAGCTAACTATGGCTACACCTTC.